The T cell receptor (beta chain) described here comes from a study of blood T cells in healthy people across ages. For the second PCR, which ran for 7 to 11 cycles, a sample-barcoded 5' primer and a J-beta primer mix were used. In TCRdb, the 5' RACE reads were re-called with MiXCR into one record per CDR3 protein. The table lists about a million distinct CDR3 sequences, approximately 38% of them singletons. The CDR3 loop spans 13 amino acids. V lost 2 bases and J lost 8, with 10 bases in between. This sequence originates from a man aged 18 to 35 in good health. The rearrangement joins TRBV12-3 or TRBV12-4 to TRBJ2-1; D is possibly TRBD2 (6 bases). Material: blood. Here the CDR3 reads CASSLRGTDEQFF. The CDR3 nucleotides are TGTGCCAGCAGTTTACGAGGGACTGATGAGCAGTTCTTC.